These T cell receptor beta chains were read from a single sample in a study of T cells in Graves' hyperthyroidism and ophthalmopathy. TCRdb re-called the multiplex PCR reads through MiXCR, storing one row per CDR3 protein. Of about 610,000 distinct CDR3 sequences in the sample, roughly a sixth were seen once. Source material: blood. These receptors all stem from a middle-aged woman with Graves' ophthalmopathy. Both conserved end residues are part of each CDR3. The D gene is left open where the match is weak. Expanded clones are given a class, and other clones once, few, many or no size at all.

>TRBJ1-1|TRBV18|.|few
CASSPGRDIEAFF
TGTGCCAGCTCACCGGGGAGAGATATCGAAGCTTTCTTT
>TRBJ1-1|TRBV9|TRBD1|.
CASSVAGQTRPNTEAFF
TGTGCCAGCAGCGTAGCGGGACAGACTCGACCGAACACTGAAGCTTTCTTT
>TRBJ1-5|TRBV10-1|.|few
CASIRPGRQDYDQPQHF
TGCGCCAGCATTAGACCAGGGCGGCAGGACTATGATCAGCCCCAGCATTTT
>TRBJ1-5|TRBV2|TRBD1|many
CASRRGQGRNQPQHF
TGTGCCAGCAGGCGGGGACAGGGACGCAATCAGCCCCAGCATTTT
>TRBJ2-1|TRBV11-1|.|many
CASSTEGFYNEQFF
TGTGCCAGCAGCACGGAGGGATTCTACAATGAGCAGTTCTTC
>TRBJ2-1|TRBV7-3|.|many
CASSSGGWGEQFF
TGTGCCAGCAGCTCCGGTGGTTGGGGTGAGCAGTTCTTC
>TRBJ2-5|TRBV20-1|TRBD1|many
CSAKSPTGLETQYF
TGCAGTGCAAAGAGCCCGACAGGGTTGGAGACCCAGTACTTC
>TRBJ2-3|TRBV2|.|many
CASSGQGGDTQYF
TGTGCCAGCAGTGGACAGGGAGGAGATACGCAGTATTTT
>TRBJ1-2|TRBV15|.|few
CATSRDRGASYTF
TGTGCCACCAGCAGAGATAGGGGGGCGAGCTACACCTTC
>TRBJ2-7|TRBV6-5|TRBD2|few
CASMLTSGGATAYEQYF
TGTGCCAGCATGTTGACTAGCGGGGGGGCCACCGCCTACGAGCAGTACTTC
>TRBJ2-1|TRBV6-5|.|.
CASSTNPTQGEQFF
TGTGCCAGCAGTACTAACCCGACCCAGGGCGAGCAGTTCTTC
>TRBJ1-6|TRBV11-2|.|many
CASSAVVQGGSPLHF
TGTGCCAGCAGCGCAGTCGTACAGGGAGGGTCACCCCTCCACTTT
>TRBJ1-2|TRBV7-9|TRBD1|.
CASSNRDRGSVGYTF
TGTGCCAGCAGCAACCGGGACAGGGGGTCAGTTGGCTACACCTTC
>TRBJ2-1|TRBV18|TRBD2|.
CASSPGLAGDSNEQSF
TGTGCCAGCTCACCGGGACTAGCGGGGGACAGCAATGAGCAGTCCTTC
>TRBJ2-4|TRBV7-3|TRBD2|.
CASSLSGGGKNIQYF
TGTGCCAGCAGTCTAAGCGGGGGGGGTAAAAACATTCAGTACTTC
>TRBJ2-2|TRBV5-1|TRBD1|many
CACNPSPGQGMTGELFF
TGCGCCTGCAACCCATCGCCGGGACAGGGGATGACCGGGGAGCTGTTTTTT
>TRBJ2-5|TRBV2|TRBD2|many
CASSLLTSGRSETQYF
TGTGCCAGCAGTTTGCTGACTAGCGGGAGATCAGAGACCCAGTACTTC
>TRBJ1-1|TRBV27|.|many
CASSPQPGNNQLNTVAFF
TGTGCCAGCAGTCCCCAGCCCGGTAACAACCAGTTGAACACTGTGGCTTTCTTT
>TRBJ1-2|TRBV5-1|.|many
CASSFEGLGYTF
TGCGCCAGCAGCTTCGAGGGCTTAGGCTACACCTTC
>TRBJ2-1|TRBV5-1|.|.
CASSFLHEQFF
TGCGCCAGCAGCTTTCTTCATGAGCAGTTCTTC
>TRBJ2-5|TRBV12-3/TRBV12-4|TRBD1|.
CASSLTAGQGRQTQYF
TGTGCCAGCAGTTTAACGGCGGGACAGGGGAGGCAGACCCAGTACTTC
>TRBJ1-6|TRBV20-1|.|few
CSARVQGDSPLHF
TGCAGTGCTAGAGTACAGGGAGATTCACCCCTCCACTTT
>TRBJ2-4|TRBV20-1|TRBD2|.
CSASRVAGVSIQYF
TGCAGTGCTAGCCGGGTAGCGGGGGTTAGCATTCAGTACTTC
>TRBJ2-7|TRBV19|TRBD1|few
CASSTFKKGAMYEQYF
TGTGCCAGTAGTACCTTTAAAAAGGGGGCTATGTACGAGCAGTACTTC
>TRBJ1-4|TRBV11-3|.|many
CASSYIPGPEKLFF
TGTGCCAGCAGCTACATCCCGGGGCCCGAAAAACTGTTTTTT
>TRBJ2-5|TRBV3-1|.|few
CASSQEVGPRETQYF
TGTGCCAGCAGCCAAGAAGTCGGTCCGCGTGAGACCCAGTACTTC
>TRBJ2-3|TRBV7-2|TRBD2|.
CASSLISGSWYTQYF
TGTGCCAGCAGCTTAATAAGCGGGAGTTGGTATACGCAGTATTTT